Listed below are T cell receptor beta chains from one sample, sequenced in a study of cytomegalovirus exposure and HLA in healthy donors. Assay: immunoSEQ multiplex PCR; the TCRdb copy retains only in-frame clones and omits some. Among just over 150,000 clones listed, 65% to 85% were seen once. The sample taken for sequencing was PBMCs. The source of these receptors is a male donor in good health and CMV-seropositive. Both conserved end residues are part of each CDR3. Each record gives: J gene, V gene, clone size, D gene, CDR3 DNA, CDR3 protein. D genes are given only for firm matches. Clone size appears in some rows only: once, few, many, or a class for an expanded clone.

>TRBJ2-1|TRBV7-6|NA|NA
TGTGCCAGCAGCCCAGGTCATGAGCAGTTCTTC
CASSPGHEQFF
>TRBJ1-2|TRBV7-9|NA|NA
TGTGCCAGCAGCTTGGGGGCCACAGGGTACTACACCTTC
CASSLGATGYYTF
>TRBJ2-2|TRBV13|NA|TRBD2
TGTGCCAGCAGCCCACTAGCGGCGAGCACCGGGGAGCTGTTTTTT
CASSPLAASTGELFF
>TRBJ2-5|TRBV7-8|NA|NA
TGTGCCAGCAGCCCACCGGGACTGTACCAAGAGACCCAGTACTTC
CASSPPGLYQETQYF
>TRBJ2-3|TRBV19|NA|NA
TGTGCCAGTCGCAGGGAAAACACAGATACGCAGTATTTT
CASRRENTDTQYF
>TRBJ2-7|TRBV5-1|NA|NA
TGCGCCAGCAGCTTGGGGCAACCGCAGGGGTTGGAGCAGTACTTC
CASSLGQPQGLEQYF
>TRBJ2-7|TRBV28|few|TRBD2
TGTGCCAGCAACTCCCCTAGCGGGATCACATACGAGCAGTACTTC
CASNSPSGITYEQYF
>TRBJ2-1|TRBV5-4|once|NA
TGTGCCAGCAGCCTGGCGGGTGTCAATGAGCAGTTCTTC
CASSLAGVNEQFF
>TRBJ2-1|TRBV11-3|NA|TRBD2
TGTGCCAGCAGCTTGGTAGCGGGACTAAACAATGAGCAGTTCTTC
CASSLVAGLNNEQFF
>TRBJ1-3|TRBV28|NA|NA
TGTGCCAGCAGTTTACCCCCCTACAGTGGCTCAACCATATATTTT
CASSLPPYSGSTIYF
>TRBJ1-2|TRBV30|NA|TRBD1
TGTGCCTGGAGTGGGACAGGGGTTAACAGCGGCTACACCTTC
CAWSGTGVNSGYTF
>TRBJ2-3|TRBV5-6|NA|NA
TGTGCCAGCAGCTTGGGGGGGGGCACAGATACGCAGTATTTT
CASSLGGGTDTQYF
>TRBJ2-1|TRBV2|NA|TRBD2
TGTGCCAGCCGGGGACTAGCGGAGTACAATGAGCAGTTCTTC
CASRGLAEYNEQFF
>TRBJ1-1|TRBV13|few|TRBD1
TGTGCCAGCAGCCCATTCGGGACAGGGGGGGTATTGGAAGCTTTCTTT
CASSPFGTGGVLEAFF
>TRBJ2-3|TRBV27|NA|TRBD1
TGTGCCAGCAGTTTTTACAGGGGAAAGGCAGATACGCAGTATTTT
CASSFYRGKADTQYF
>TRBJ1-1|TRBV19|NA|NA
TGTGCCAGTAGAGACTTGAGAACTGAAGCTTTCTTT
CASRDLRTEAFF
>TRBJ2-2|TRBV18|NA|TRBD1
TGTGCCAGCTCGCCGCCGGGACAGGGTCGGGGCACCGGGGAGCTGTTTTTT
CASSPPGQGRGTGELFF
>TRBJ1-5|TRBV19|NA|TRBD1
TGTGCCTCATGGGACAGGGTAGATCAGCCCCAGCATTTT
CASWDRVDQPQHF
>TRBJ2-1|TRBV4-1|NA|TRBD2
TGCGCCAGCAGCCACGGGCTAGCGGGAGAGAGCTCCTACAATGAGCAGTTCTTC
CASSHGLAGESSYNEQFF
>TRBJ2-7|TRBV28|NA|NA
TGTGCCAGCAGTTACCCAGCGGAAGGCTACGAGCAGTACTTC
CASSYPAEGYEQYF
>TRBJ2-7|TRBV13|NA|TRBD2
TGTGCCAGCAGCTTAGATCCCGCCGGGACTAGCGGGCCAAGAAACTCCTACGAGCAGCACTTC
CASSLDPAGTSGPRNSYEQHF
>TRBJ1-1|TRBV6-5|NA|NA
TGTGCCAGCAATCGGGGACTCTTGAACACTGAAGCTTTCTTT
CASNRGLLNTEAFF
>TRBJ2-7|TRBV5-5|NA|NA
TGTGCCAGCAGCTCCTCGGCCAGAAACTACGAGCAGTACTTC
CASSSSARNYEQYF
>TRBJ2-2|TRBV18|NA|TRBD2
TGTGCCAGCTCACCCCCTGGAGCGGGAGTACGTACCGGGGAGCTGTTTTTT
CASSPPGAGVRTGELFF
>TRBJ2-1|TRBV11-2|NA|NA
TGTGCCAGCAGCTTCTTATATGAGCAGTTCTTC
CASSFLYEQFF
>TRBJ2-7|TRBV27|few|TRBD2
TGTGCCAGCAGTTTAAATAGCGGGTACGAGCAGTACTTC
CASSLNSGYEQYF
>TRBJ1-5|TRBV30|few|TRBD1
TGTGCCTGGAGGGGGACAGGGAGCCAGCCCCAGCATTTT
CAWRGTGSQPQHF
>TRBJ2-7|TRBV7-8|NA|TRBD2
TGTGCCAGCAGCTTAGAACTAGCGGGAGGGGACTACGAGCAGTACTTC
CASSLELAGGDYEQYF
>TRBJ2-2|TRBV6-6|few|TRBD2
TGTGCCAGCAGGGGACTAGCGGGAACGAACACCGGGGAGCTGTTTTTT
CASRGLAGTNTGELFF
>TRBJ1-3|TRBV11-1|NA|NA
TGTGCCAGCAGCTTACTAGCCTCTGGAAACACCATATATTTT
CASSLLASGNTIYF
>TRBJ2-1|TRBV6-1|NA|NA
TGTGCCAGCAGTGAATGGGCGCACAATGAGCAGTTCTTC
CASSEWAHNEQFF
>TRBJ1-1|TRBV6-6|NA|NA
TGTGCCAGCAGTTATCAGGGGCGTGGGGCTTTT
CASSYQGRGAF
>TRBJ2-3|TRBV4-1|once|NA
TGCGCCAGCAGCCAAGTGTTATTAACAGATACGCAGTATTTT
CASSQVLLTDTQYF
>TRBJ2-7|TRBV27|once|NA
TGTGCCAGCAGTTTTCCCGGGAACGAGCAGTACTTC
CASSFPGNEQYF
>TRBJ2-7|TRBV7-9|NA|TRBD1
TGTGCCAGCAGCCCTCGGACAGGGGGATACGAGCAGTACTTC
CASSPRTGGYEQYF
>TRBJ2-2|TRBV29-1|NA|NA
TGCAGCGTCCGGTCCGTCGGGGGTACCGGGGAGCTGTTTTTT
CSVRSVGGTGELFF
>TRBJ1-4|TRBV15|NA|NA
TGTGCCACCAGCAGAGGTGGGGTCGGGGTGCGGGATGAAAAACTGTTTTTT
CATSRGGVGVRDEKLFF
>TRBJ1-2|TRBV7-9|NA|NA
TGTGCCAGCAGCCCCAGGGTAACCGGCTACACCTTC
CASSPRVTGYTF
>TRBJ2-7|TRBV25-1|NA|NA
TGTGCCAGCAGTGATAGGGGCTACGAGCAGTACTTC
CASSDRGYEQYF
>TRBJ1-5|TRBV10-3|NA|NA
TGTGCCATCAGAAACGACCAGGGTCTGGGGGGTCAGCCCCAGCATTTT
CAIRNDQGLGGQPQHF
>TRBJ2-5|TRBV18|NA|TRBD2
TGTGCCAGCTCACCACGGACTAGCGGGAACCAAGAGACCCAGTACTTC
CASSPRTSGNQETQYF
>TRBJ2-7|TRBV29-1|NA|NA
TGCAGCGTCCCGGGAGACCGGTGGGAGCAGTACTTC
CSVPGDRWEQYF
>TRBJ1-2|TRBV19|NA|NA
TGTGCCAGTAGTATAGCTTGGGACTCGGCGGACTATGGCTACACCTTC
CASSIAWDSADYGYTF
>TRBJ1-3|TRBV6-4|NA|TRBD1
TGTGCCAGCAGTGACTCGAACAGGGGGCGCTGGGTTGGAAACACCATATATTTT
CASSDSNRGRWVGNTIYF
>TRBJ1-2|TRBV6-1|NA|TRBD1
TGTGCCAGCAGGGGACAGGCTGACTATGGCTACACCTTC
CASRGQADYGYTF
>TRBJ2-1|TRBV4-3|NA|TRBD2
TGCGCCAGCAGCCAAGATCGGCGGACTAGTTATCGCGAGCAGTTCTTC
CASSQDRRTSYREQFF
>TRBJ2-5|TRBV4-1|NA|NA
TGCGCCAGCAGCCAGGATTTTGCTTCAGGGTACGAGACCCAGTACTTC
CASSQDFASGYETQYF
>TRBJ1-1|TRBV6-5|NA|NA
TGTGCCAGCATTGCGACCCAGGCCCAGAACACTGAAGCTTTCTTT
CASIATQAQNTEAFF
>TRBJ1-1|TRBV25-1|few|NA
TGTGCCAGCAGTGACCAGGGGACTGAAGCTTTCTTT
CASSDQGTEAFF
>TRBJ1-5|TRBV2|NA|NA
TGTGCCAGCAGGGCGGGGACCTATCAGCCCCAGCATTTT
CASRAGTYQPQHF
>TRBJ1-2|TRBV2|NA|NA
TGTGCCAGCAGTGATTGGGGGGGCAGAGGCTACACCTTC
CASSDWGGRGYTF
>TRBJ2-7|TRBV7-8|NA|NA
TGTGCCAGCAGCCCGGGGGTAGGGCTCTCCTACGAGCAGTACTTC
CASSPGVGLSYEQYF
>TRBJ2-1|TRBV11-2|NA|TRBD2
TGTGCCAGCAGCCTGGGGAGCGGGAGACTTACCCGGGAGCAGTTCTTC
CASSLGSGRLTREQFF
>TRBJ2-7|TRBV5-4|NA|NA
TGTGCCAGCAGTGGGAGAGGATCCTACGAGCAGTACTTC
CASSGRGSYEQYF